This T cell receptor beta chain was recovered during a study of T cell responses to AZD1222 COVID-19 vaccine. TCRdb keeps only in-frame clones here, not all; method: immunoSEQ multiplex PCR. Here the sample spans about 140,000 clones, 85% to 95% being singletons. Study-level points and caveats: Baseline serology detected seropositivity in only 5 to 7 AZD1222 recipients. Spike regions recognized by vaccine-associated CD4 TCRs spanned the protein, led by 160-218 and 743-854. Nearly half of spike-specific TCRs reportedly target unmutated variant regions.

About this clone itself: Its antigen is as yet unknown.

V lost 5 bases and J 3 bases, leaving 13 bases between the germline ends. Germline V CDR1 and CDR2: SGHTA, FQGTGA. This CDR3 has 14 residues. The input for sequencing was peripheral blood, taken on day 0 of AZD1222 vaccination. The clonotype was recovered from an adult in good health. This chain links TRBV7-3 with TRBJ1-2; no definite D call. The chain's CDR3 is CASSPVAGDYGYTF. The CDR3 region has the DNA TGTGCCAGCAGCCCCGTCGCAGGAGACTATGGCTACACCTTC.